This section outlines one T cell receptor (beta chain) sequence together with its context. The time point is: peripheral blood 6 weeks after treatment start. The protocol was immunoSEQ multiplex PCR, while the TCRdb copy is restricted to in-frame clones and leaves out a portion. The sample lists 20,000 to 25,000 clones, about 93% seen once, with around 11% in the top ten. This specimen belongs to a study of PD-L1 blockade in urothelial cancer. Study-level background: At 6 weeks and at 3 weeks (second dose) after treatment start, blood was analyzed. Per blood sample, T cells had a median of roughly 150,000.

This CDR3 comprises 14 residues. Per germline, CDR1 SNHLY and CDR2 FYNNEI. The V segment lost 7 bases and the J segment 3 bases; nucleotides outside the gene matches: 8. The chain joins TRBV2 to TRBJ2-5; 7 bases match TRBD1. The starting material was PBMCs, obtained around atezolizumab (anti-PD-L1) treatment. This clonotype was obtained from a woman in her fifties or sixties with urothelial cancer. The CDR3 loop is CASMVSQGEETQYF. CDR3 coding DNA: TGTGCCAGCATGGTATCTCAGGGGGAAGAGACCCAGTACTTC.